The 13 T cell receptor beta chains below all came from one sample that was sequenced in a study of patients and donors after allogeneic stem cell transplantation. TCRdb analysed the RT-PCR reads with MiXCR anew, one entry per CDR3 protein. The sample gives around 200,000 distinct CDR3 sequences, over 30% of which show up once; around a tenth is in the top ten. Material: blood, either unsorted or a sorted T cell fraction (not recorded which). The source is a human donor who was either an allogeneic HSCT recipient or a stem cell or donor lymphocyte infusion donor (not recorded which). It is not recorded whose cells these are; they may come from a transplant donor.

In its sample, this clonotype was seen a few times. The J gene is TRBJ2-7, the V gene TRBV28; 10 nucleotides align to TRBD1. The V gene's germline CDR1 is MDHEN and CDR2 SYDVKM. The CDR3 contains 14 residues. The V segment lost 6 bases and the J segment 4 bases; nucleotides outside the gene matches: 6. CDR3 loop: CASRLPGQGYEQYF. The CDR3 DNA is TGTGCCAGCAGGCTACCGGGACAGGGGTACGAGCAGTACTTC.

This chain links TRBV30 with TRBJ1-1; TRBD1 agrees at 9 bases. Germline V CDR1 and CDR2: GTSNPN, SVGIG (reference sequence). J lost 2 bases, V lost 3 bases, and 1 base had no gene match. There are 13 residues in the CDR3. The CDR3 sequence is CAWRGQGNTEAFF. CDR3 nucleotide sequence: TGTGCCTGGAGGGGACAGGGAAACACTGAAGCTTTCTTT.

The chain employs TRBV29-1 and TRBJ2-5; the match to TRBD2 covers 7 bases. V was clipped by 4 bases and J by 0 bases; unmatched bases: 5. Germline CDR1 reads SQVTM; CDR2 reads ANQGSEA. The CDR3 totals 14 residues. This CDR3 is CSVVERGDQETQYF. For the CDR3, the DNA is TGCAGCGTTGTCGAGCGGGGAGACCAAGAGACCCAGTACTTC.

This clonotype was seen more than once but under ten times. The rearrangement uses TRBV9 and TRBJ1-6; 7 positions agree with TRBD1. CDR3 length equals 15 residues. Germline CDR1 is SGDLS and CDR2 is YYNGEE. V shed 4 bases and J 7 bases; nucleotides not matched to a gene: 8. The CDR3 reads CASSTDRRRNSPLHF. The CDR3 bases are TGTGCCAGCAGCACGGACAGGAGGAGGAATTCACCCCTCCACTTT.

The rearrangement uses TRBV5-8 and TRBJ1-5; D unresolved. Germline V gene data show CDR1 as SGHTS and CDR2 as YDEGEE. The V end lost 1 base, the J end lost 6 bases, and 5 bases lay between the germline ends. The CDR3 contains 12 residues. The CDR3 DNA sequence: TGTGCCAGCAGCTTGAACGCTCAGCCCCAGCATTTT. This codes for CASSLNAQPQHF.

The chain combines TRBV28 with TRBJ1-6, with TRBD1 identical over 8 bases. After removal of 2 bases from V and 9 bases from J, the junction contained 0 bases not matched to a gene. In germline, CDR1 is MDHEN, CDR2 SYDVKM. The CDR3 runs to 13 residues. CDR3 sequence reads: CASSLDRGSPLHF. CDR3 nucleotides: TGTGCCAGCAGTTTAGACAGGGGTTCACCCCTCCACTTT.

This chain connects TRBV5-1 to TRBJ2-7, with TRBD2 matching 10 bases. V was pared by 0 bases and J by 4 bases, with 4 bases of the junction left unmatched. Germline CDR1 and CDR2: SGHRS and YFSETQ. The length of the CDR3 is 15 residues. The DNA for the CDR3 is TGCGCCAGCAGCTTGGGACTAGCGGGCCGATACGAGCAGTACTTC. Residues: CASSLGLAGRYEQYF.

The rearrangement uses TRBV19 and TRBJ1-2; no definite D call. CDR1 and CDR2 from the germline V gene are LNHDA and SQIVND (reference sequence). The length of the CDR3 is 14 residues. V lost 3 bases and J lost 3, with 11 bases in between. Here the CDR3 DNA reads TGTGCCAGTAGTATCCTGGCAAACGACTATGGCTACACCTTC. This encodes CASSILANDYGYTF.

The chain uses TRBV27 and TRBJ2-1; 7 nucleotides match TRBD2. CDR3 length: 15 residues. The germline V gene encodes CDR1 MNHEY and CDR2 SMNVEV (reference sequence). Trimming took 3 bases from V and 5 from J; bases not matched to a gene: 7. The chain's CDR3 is CASSFRGLPNNEQFF. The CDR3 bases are TGTGCCAGCAGTTTTCGGGGACTACCGAACAATGAGCAGTTCTTC.

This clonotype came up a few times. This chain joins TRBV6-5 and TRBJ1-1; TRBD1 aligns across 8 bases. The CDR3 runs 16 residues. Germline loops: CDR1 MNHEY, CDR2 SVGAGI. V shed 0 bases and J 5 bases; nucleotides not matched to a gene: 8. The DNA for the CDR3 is TGTGCCAGCAGTTACTCATTCGCAGGGGGCGAGACTGAAGCTTTCTTT. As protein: CASSYSFAGGETEAFF.

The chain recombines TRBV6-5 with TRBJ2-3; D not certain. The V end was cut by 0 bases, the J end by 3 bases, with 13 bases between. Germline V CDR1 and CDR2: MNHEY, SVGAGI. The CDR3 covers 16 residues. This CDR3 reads CASSYSSWARTDTQYF. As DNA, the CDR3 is TGTGCCAGCAGTTACTCGAGTTGGGCCCGAACAGATACGCAGTATTTT.

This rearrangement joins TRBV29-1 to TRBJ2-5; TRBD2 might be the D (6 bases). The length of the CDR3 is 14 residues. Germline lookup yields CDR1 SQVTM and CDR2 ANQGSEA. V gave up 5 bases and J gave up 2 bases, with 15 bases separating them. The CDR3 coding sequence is TGCAGCGTTAACGCCTGGAGGGGTCAAGAGACCCAGTACTTC. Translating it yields CSVNAWRGQETQYF.

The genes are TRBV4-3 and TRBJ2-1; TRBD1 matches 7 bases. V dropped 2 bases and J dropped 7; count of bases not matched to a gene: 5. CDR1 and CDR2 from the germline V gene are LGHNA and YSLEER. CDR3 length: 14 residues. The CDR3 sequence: CASSQLGQSNEQFF. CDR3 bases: TGCGCCAGCAGCCAATTGGGACAGTCTAATGAGCAGTTCTTC.